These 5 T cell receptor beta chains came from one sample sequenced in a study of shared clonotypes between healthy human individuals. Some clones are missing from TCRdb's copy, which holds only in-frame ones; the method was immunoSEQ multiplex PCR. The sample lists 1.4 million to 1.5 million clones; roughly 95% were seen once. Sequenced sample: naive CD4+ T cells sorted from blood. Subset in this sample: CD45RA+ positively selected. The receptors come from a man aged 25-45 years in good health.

CDR3 sequence reads: CASSQGLAGAYQETQYF. The DNA for the CDR3 is TGCGCCAGCAGCCAAGGACTAGCGGGAGCCTACCAAGAGACCCAGTACTTC. This chain uses TRBV4-1 with TRBJ2-5; 12 bases map to TRBD2. Looked up from germline, CDR1 is MGHRA and CDR2 is YSYEKL. CDR3 length: 17 amino acids. V was pared by 1 base and J by 0 bases, with 3 bases of the junction left unmatched.

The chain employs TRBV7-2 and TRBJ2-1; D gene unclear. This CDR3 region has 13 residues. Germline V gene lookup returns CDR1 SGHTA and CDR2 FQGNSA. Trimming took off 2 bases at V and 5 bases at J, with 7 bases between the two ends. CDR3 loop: CASSLTPDNEQFF. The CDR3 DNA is TGTGCCAGCAGCTTAACCCCAGACAATGAGCAGTTCTTC.

The CDR3 sequence is CATSSARSSYNEQFF. In DNA form, the CDR3 reads TGTGCCACCAGCAGCGCCAGAAGCTCCTACAATGAGCAGTTCTTC. The gene calls are TRBV15 and TRBJ2-1; D gene unclear. With 3 bases removed from V and 0 bases from J, the gap between germline ends came to 9 bases. Germline CDR1 is LNHNV and CDR2 is YYDKDF (reference sequence). This CDR3 comprises 15 residues.

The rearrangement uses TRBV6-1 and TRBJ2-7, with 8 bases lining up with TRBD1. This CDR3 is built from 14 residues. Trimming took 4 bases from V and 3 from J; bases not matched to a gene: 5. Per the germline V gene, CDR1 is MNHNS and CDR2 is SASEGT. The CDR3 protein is CASSGRDRIYEQYF. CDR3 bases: TGTGCCAGCAGTGGCCGGGACAGGATCTACGAGCAGTACTTC.

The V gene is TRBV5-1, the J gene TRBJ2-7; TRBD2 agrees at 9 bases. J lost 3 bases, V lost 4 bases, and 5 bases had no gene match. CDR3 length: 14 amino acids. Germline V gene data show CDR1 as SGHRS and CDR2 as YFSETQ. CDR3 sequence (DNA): TGCGCCAGCAGCCCGGGACTAGCCCGCTACGAGCAGTACTTC. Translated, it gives CASSPGLARYEQYF.